The 25 T cell receptor beta chains presented below share a single source sample, sequenced in a study of T cells in Graves' hyperthyroidism and ophthalmopathy. Amplified TCR beta CDR3 regions came from RNA transcripts. Researchers ran a first-round RT-PCR on the TCR CDR3 using the HTBI primer set. Each CDR3 protein is one row after TCRdb ran MiXCR on the multiplex PCR reads. Here the sample spans about 700,000 distinct CDR3 sequences, roughly 15% being singletons. Sequencing was done on a sample of blood. The origin of the receptors is a woman younger than 30 with Graves' hyperthyroidism.

The rearrangement links TRBV7-9 to TRBJ1-1; 10 positions agree with TRBD1. The junction had 5 bases not matched to a gene; V was cut back by 1 base and J by 0 bases. This CDR3 spans 17 amino acids. CDR1 SEHNR and CDR2 FQNEAQ come from the germline V gene (reference sequence). CDR3 loop: CASSLGPDRGVNTEAFF. In nucleotides, the CDR3 is TGTGCCAGCAGCTTAGGCCCGGACAGGGGGGTGAACACTGAAGCTTTCTTT.

This clonotype occurred a few times. This chain uses TRBV19 with TRBJ1-5; D remains unclear. CDR1 is LNHDA, CDR2 SQIVND, per germline (reference sequence). V was shortened by 3 bases and J by 1 base, with 10 bases between the two germline ends. The CDR3 contains 15 residues. The CDR3 sequence: CASSIWGISNQPQHF. For the CDR3, the DNA is TGTGCCAGTAGTATTTGGGGAATCAGCAATCAGCCCCAGCATTTT.

This chain links TRBV10-1 with TRBJ1-5; D is unresolved. This CDR3 region has 13 residues. V was cut by 2 bases and J by 6 bases, with 8 bases left in between. Germline-derived CDR1 and CDR2 are WNHNN and SYGVQD (reference sequence). This CDR3 is CASSEAQGQPQHF. The CDR3, as DNA: TGCGCCAGCAGTGAGGCCCAAGGTCAGCCCCAGCATTTT.

V and J are TRBV9 and TRBJ2-1; TRBD2 matches 9 bases. CDR1 is SGDLS, CDR2 YYNGEE, per germline. Trimming removed 0 bases from V and 5 bases from J; junction bases left unmatched: 9. This CDR3 is built from 17 residues. The CDR3 reads CASSVVGASGADNEQFF. The CDR3 region has the DNA TGTGCCAGCAGCGTAGTGGGGGCTAGCGGGGCGGACAATGAGCAGTTCTTC.

This clonotype was seen once. V usage is TRBV24-1 and J usage is TRBJ2-3, with 11 nucleotides matching TRBD2. This CDR3 comprises 16 residues. With V trimmed by 1 base and J by 4 bases, 3 bases remained unmatched. Germline CDR1 and CDR2: KGHDR and SFDVKD. CDR3 loop: CATSDLLAGAPDTQYF. The CDR3 nucleotides read TGTGCCACCAGTGATTTACTAGCGGGAGCCCCAGATACGCAGTATTTT.

The V and J genes are TRBV20-1 and TRBJ2-1; TRBD2 matches 7 bases. The junction had 7 bases not matched to a gene; V was cut back by 3 bases and J by 5 bases. The germline gives CDR1 DFQATT, CDR2 SNEGSKA (reference sequence). This CDR3 comprises 14 residues. The chain's CDR3 is CSASEGLWNNEQFF. The DNA for the CDR3 is TGCAGTGCTAGTGAGGGACTATGGAACAATGAGCAGTTCTTC.

This clonotype was detected a few times. The genes are TRBV4-2 and TRBJ1-2, with D unresolved. CDR1 is LGHNA, CDR2 YNFKEQ, per germline. This CDR3 region has 14 residues. Between the trimmed V and J ends, which lost 1 base and 8 bases, there was a span of 14 bases. CDR3 in amino acids: CASSQVLFGEGYTF. In nucleotides, the CDR3 is TGTGCCAGCAGCCAAGTTCTTTTTGGGGAGGGCTACACCTTC.

This sequence joins TRBV25-1 and TRBJ2-7; no definite D call. The length of the CDR3 is 14 residues. Germline CDR1 MGHDK, CDR2 SYGVNS. V was cut by 4 bases and J by 2 bases, with 12 bases left in between. The CDR3 DNA sequence: TGTGCCAGCAGTGCCCGACCGATAGCCTACGAGCAGTACTTC. This sequence encodes CASSARPIAYEQYF.

This clonotype came up many times. In nucleotides, the CDR3 is TGTGCCAGCAGCTCTGGACTAGCGGTGGGGGAGGATACGCAGTATTTT. Protein product: CASSSGLAVGEDTQYF. This chain connects TRBV7-8 to TRBJ2-3; TRBD2 matches at 10 bases. The germline CDR1 and CDR2 sequences are SGHVS and FQNEAQ. CDR3 length: 16 residues. Trimming removed 4 bases from V and 6 bases from J; junction bases left unmatched: 10. Combining the CDR3 with reference TRBV7-8 and TRBJ2-3 gives the whole variable domain GAGVSQSPRYKVAKRGQDVALRCDPISGHVSLFWYQQALGQGPEFLTYFQNEAQLDKSGLPSDRFFAERPEGSVSTLKIQRTQQEDSAVYLCASSSGLAVGEDTQYFGPGTRLTVL.

The chain recombines TRBV7-9 with TRBJ2-3; 8 nucleotides align to TRBD2. The V segment lost 6 bases and the J segment 5 bases; nucleotides outside the gene matches: 13. The CDR3 covers 16 residues. The germline gives CDR1 SEHNR, CDR2 FQNEAQ (reference sequence). The CDR3 DNA is TGTGCCAGCAGAAAGCGGGGACTAGGGGCGCGAGATACGCAGTATTTT. Its protein product is CASRKRGLGARDTQYF.

This clonotype was seen a single time. This chain links TRBV6-1 with TRBJ2-7; D is possibly TRBD2 (5 bases). There are 15 residues in the CDR3. Deletions cut 6 bases from V and 0 bases from J, with 15 bases between. Germline V gene sequence: CDR1 MNHNS, CDR2 SASEGT. CDR3 nucleotides: TGTGCCAGCAGGCCCCCCCTGAGCGGCTCCTACGAGCAGTACTTC. Translated: CASRPPLSGSYEQYF.

On this clonotype: At one boundary the junction diverges from the germline segment, which might be a read error. This rearrangement joins TRBV6-4 to TRBJ2-7; 9 bases match TRBD2. Germline CDR1 MRHNA, CDR2 SNTAGT. This CDR3 spans 16 amino acids. The CDR3 DNA is TGTGCCAGCAGTTACTCAGGTAGCGGGAGAACCAACGAGCAGTACTTC. This codes for CASSYSGSGRTNEQYF.

This clonotype was seen at least ten times. This chain links TRBV7-9 with TRBJ2-7; D is uncertain. CDR1 and CDR2 (germline): SEHNR, FQNEAQ (reference sequence). The length of the CDR3 is 14 residues. Trimming took off 5 bases at V and 6 bases at J, with 17 bases between the two ends. This chain's CDR3 is CASSLPPDFGEQYF. The DNA of the CDR3 is TGTGCCAGCAGCCTACCCCCGGATTTTGGCGAGCAGTACTTC.

This clonotype was found a few times. The chain combines TRBV11-2 with TRBJ1-4; TRBD1 matches at 9 bases. Germline V gene data show CDR1 as SGHAT and CDR2 as FQNNGV. The trim removed 5 bases at V and 8 bases at J, leaving 9 bases unmatched. CDR3 length: 15 residues. CDR3 in amino acids: CASSPPGQGPEKLFF. CDR3 nucleotides: TGTGCCAGCAGCCCCCCGGGACAGGGACCAGAAAAACTGTTTTTT.

At least ten counts were recorded for this clonotype. The chain links TRBV7-2 to TRBJ2-1; 7 bases align to TRBD2. Unmatched junction bases numbered 18, after V lost 4 bases and J lost 12 bases. The germline CDR1 and CDR2 sequences are SGHTA and FQGNSA. The CDR3 consists of 16 residues. The CDR3: CASSSEAAGRLLGQFF. CDR3 coding DNA: TGTGCCAGCAGCTCCGAGGCAGCGGGACGGCTTTTGGGGCAGTTCTTC.

The CDR3 here is CASSPRGDTGLIDIQYF. The CDR3 region has the DNA TGTGCCAGCAGCCCAAGGGGGGACACGGGTCTTATAGACATTCAGTACTTC. V usage is TRBV28 and J usage is TRBJ2-4; D is possibly TRBD1 or TRBD2 (6 bases each). Trimming took 6 bases from V and 8 from J, leaving 26 bases between them. This CDR3 is built from 17 residues. Germline V gene lookup returns CDR1 MDHEN and CDR2 SYDVKM.

A single count supports this clonotype. The chain carries TRBV6-5 and TRBJ2-2; TRBD2 matches at 9 bases. CDR1 MNHEY and CDR2 SVGAGI come from the germline V gene. This CDR3 contains 16 residues. V shed 2 bases and J 7 bases; nucleotides not matched to a gene: 8. CDR3 in amino acids: CASSYDAGGPGGELFF. CDR3 nucleotides: TGTGCCAGCAGTTACGACGCGGGAGGGCCAGGCGGGGAGCTGTTTTTT.

Remarks on this clonotype: A single base separates this from a much larger clone, so it may be a read error. J is TRBJ2-7 and V is TRBV6-2 or TRBV6-3, with a possible D match to TRBD2 (6 bases). Trimming took 3 bases from V and 7 from J, leaving 16 bases between them. Germline CDR1 MNHEY, CDR2 SVGEGT. The CDR3 has 14 amino acids. CDR3 nucleotide sequence: TGTGCCAGCAGTTATAAACTAGCTTGGAATGAGCAGTACTTC. This gives the protein CASSYKLAWNEQYF.

The chain is built from TRBV5-1 and TRBJ1-1; D possibly corresponds to TRBD1 (5 bases). This CDR3 spans 15 amino acids. CDR1 and CDR2 (germline): SGHRS, YFSETQ. V was pared by 3 bases and J by 1 base, with 13 bases between. Here the CDR3 DNA reads TGCGCCAGCAGCTCCCCGGGGCAGTGGAACACTGAAGCTTTCTTT. Protein product: CASSSPGQWNTEAFF.

This clonotype occurred many times. V gene TRBV5-4 combines with J gene TRBJ2-7; a weak D match, TRBD2 (6 bases). The CDR3 consists of 14 residues. Germline V gives CDR1 SGHNT, CDR2 YYREEE (reference sequence). The germline V and J ends were trimmed by 0 bases and 4 bases, with 11 bases remaining between them. CDR3 amino acids: CASSLEGGAYEQYF. The DNA of the CDR3 is TGTGCCAGCAGCTTGGAGGGAGGAGCGTACGAGCAGTACTTC. Looking up the rest from reference TRBV5-4 and TRBJ2-7 gives the full variable domain: ETGVTQSPTHLIKTRGQQVTLRCSSQSGHNTVSWYQQALGQGPQFIFQYYREEENGRGNFPPRFSGLQFPNYSSELNVNALELDDSALYLCASSLEGGAYEQYFGPGTRLTVT.

This clonotype was seen repeatedly, ten times or more. The V and J genes are TRBV28 and TRBJ2-7, with TRBD2 matching over 11 bases. V was clipped by 7 bases and J by 4 bases; unmatched bases: 12. From germline, CDR1 is MDHEN and CDR2 SYDVKM. This CDR3 has 16 residues. The CDR3 reads CASNSIGLAGGYEQYF. The CDR3 region has the DNA TGTGCCAGCAATTCGATTGGGCTAGCGGGAGGTTACGAGCAGTACTTC. The complete variable domain, with remaining parts taken from reference TRBV28 and TRBJ2-7, reads DVKVTQSSRYLVKRTGEKVFLECVQDMDHENMFWYRQDPGLGLRLIYFSYDVKMKEKGDIPEGYSVSREKKERFSLILESASTNQTSMYLCASNSIGLAGGYEQYFGPGTRLTVT.

This clonotype was seen many times. The gene calls are TRBV2 and TRBJ2-3; weak D call: TRBD2 (7 bases). Germline CDR1 is SNHLY and CDR2 is FYNNEI. CDR3 size: 14 residues. Trimming took 2 bases from V and 4 from J, leaving 10 bases between them. CDR3 coding DNA: TGTGCCAGCAGTGAATGGGGGGGCCCAGATACGCAGTATTTT. This codes for CASSEWGGPDTQYF.

CDR3 nucleotides: TGTGCCAGCAGTTATGCGGACCGATATTCTGAAGCTTTCTTT. It encodes CASSYADRYSEAFF. The chain couples TRBV6-5 to TRBJ1-1, with D unresolved. Trimming pared 3 bases from V and 6 bases from J, leaving 14 bases between. Germline V CDR1 and CDR2: MNHEY, SVGAGI. This CDR3 has 14 amino acids.

This clonotype showed up just a few times. This chain uses TRBV19 with TRBJ2-3; TRBD1 or TRBD2 may be the D gene (6 bases each). The CDR3 is 16 residues long. The V gene's germline CDR1 is LNHDA and CDR2 SQIVND (reference sequence). V was cut by 3 bases and J by 6 bases, with 19 bases left in between. The CDR3 region is CASSMSIGGPRDTQYF. In nucleotides, the CDR3 is TGTGCCAGTAGTATGAGCATTGGGGGGCCTCGGGATACGCAGTATTTT.

Ten or more counts support this clonotype. The chain recombines TRBV28 with TRBJ1-1, with D perhaps TRBD1 (5 bases). Trimming left V 5 bases short and J 4 bases short, with 26 bases between. The V gene's germline CDR1 is MDHEN and CDR2 SYDVKM. This CDR3 has 18 amino acids. The CDR3 protein is CASSPPPGGGVWGTEAFF. CDR3 sequence (DNA): TGTGCCAGCAGTCCTCCCCCCGGGGGGGGTGTTTGGGGCACTGAAGCTTTCTTT. The full variable domain, in which reference TRBV28 and TRBJ1-1 provide the parts outside the CDR3, is DVKVTQSSRYLVKRTGEKVFLECVQDMDHENMFWYRQDPGLGLRLIYFSYDVKMKEKGDIPEGYSVSREKKERFSLILESASTNQTSMYLCASSPPPGGGVWGTEAFFGQGTRLTVV.